These T cell receptor beta chains were read from a single sample in a study of blood T cell repertoires in COVID-19. Method: immunoSEQ multiplex PCR; TCRdb's copy keeps in-frame clones and lacks some. The sample has about 440,000 clones; about 90% are singletons. Source material: PBMCs or T cells enriched from blood (not recorded which). The receptors originated from a man between 18 and 35 years old who had recovered from COVID-19. Each CDR3 is given with its conserved first and last residue. Not all rows give a size; the values are once, few, many and, for expanded clones, a class.

>15|NA|TRBJ1-1|TRBV11-2
CASSFRRTQNTEAFF
>11|NA|TRBJ1-1|TRBV11-3
CASSQDTEAFF
>16|NA|TRBJ2-2|TRBV9
CASSVKGGGLDGELFF
>13|NA|TRBJ2-3|TRBV30
CAWSVSSKDTQYF
>16|many|TRBJ2-7|TRBV7-6
CASSLEGQGVDYEQYF
>13|NA|TRBJ2-1|TRBV14
CASSQDTSVEQFF
>15|NA|TRBJ1-5|TRBV4-1
CASSQGDRGVPPQHF
>13|NA|TRBJ1-3|TRBV19
CASSTTGTGRQYF
>16|NA|TRBJ1-4|TRBV11-2
CASSSGAGTYTEKLFF
>15|NA|TRBJ2-1|TRBV5-1
CASSFVAGSYNEQFF
>15|NA|TRBJ1-3|TRBV15
CATSRAQGAGNTIYF
>17|NA|TRBJ1-1|TRBV12-5
CASGRGQGFSMNTEAFF
>16|few|TRBJ1-2|TRBV3-1/TRBV3-2
CASSPPPYGLDYGYTF
>14|NA|TRBJ2-7|TRBV11-2
CASSLAGGGYEQYF
>18|NA|TRBJ2-1|TRBV11-2
CASSLDGYSGRSGDEQFF
>14|once|TRBJ1-2|TRBV20-1
CSASFTGDGYGYTF
>13|once|TRBJ2-3|TRBV7-2
CASRREYTDTQYF
>13|NA|TRBJ1-5|TRBV2
CASSEELDQPQHF
>11|NA|TRBJ2-1|TRBV10-3
CAISSSHEQFF
>15|once|TRBJ1-4|TRBV19
CASRKKQGSNEKLFF
>15|NA|TRBJ1-2|TRBV3-1/TRBV3-2
CASGPTGTANYGYTF
>13|NA|TRBJ1-2|TRBV12-3/TRBV12-4
CASSSGGGYGYTF
>14|NA|TRBJ2-7|TRBV20-1
CSASWTSGRYEQYF
>14|NA|TRBJ1-6|TRBV11-1
CASSFGTENSPLHF
>11|NA|TRBJ1-1|TRBV20-1
CSASGDRVPFF
>15|NA|TRBJ1-4|TRBV11-2
CASSKTGTGNEKLFF
>11|NA|TRBJ1-2|TRBV29-1
CSVVGDYGYTF
>15|once|TRBJ1-2|TRBV10-3
CAISEPRARGYGYTF
>13|NA|TRBJ2-2|TRBV12-3/TRBV12-4
CASSLGRNGELFF
>16|NA|TRBJ2-6|TRBV13
CASGTTGTTGANVLTF
>14|NA|TRBJ2-1|TRBV6-5
CASSYGTSNDEQFF
>15|once|TRBJ1-5|TRBV9
CASSPRDSSNQPQHF
>18|NA|TRBJ2-6|TRBV7-9
CASSSTSGGFSGANVLTF